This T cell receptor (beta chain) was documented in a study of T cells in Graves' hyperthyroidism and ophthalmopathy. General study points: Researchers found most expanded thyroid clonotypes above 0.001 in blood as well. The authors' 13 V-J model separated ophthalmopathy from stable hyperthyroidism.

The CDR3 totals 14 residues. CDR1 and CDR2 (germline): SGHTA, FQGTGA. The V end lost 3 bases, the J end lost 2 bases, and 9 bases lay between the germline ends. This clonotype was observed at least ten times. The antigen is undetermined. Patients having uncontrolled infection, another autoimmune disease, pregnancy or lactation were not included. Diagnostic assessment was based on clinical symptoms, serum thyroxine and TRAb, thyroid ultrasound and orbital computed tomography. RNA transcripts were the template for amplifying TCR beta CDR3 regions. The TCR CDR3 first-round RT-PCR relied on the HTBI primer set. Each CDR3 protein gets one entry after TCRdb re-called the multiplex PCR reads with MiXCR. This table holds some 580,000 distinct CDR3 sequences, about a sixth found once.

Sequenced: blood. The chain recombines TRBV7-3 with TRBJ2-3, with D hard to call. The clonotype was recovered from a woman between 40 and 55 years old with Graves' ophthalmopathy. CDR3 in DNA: TGTGCCAGCAGCTTGGCAGATCCCACAGATACGCAGTATTTT. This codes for CASSLADPTDTQYF.